The T cell receptor (beta chain) described here comes from a study of blood T cell repertoires in COVID-19. Study-wide context: COVID-19 samples, acute and convalescent, were from the United States, Italy and Spain. T cells, B-cell-depleted T cells, or PBMCs supplied cDNA or gDNA.

V was trimmed by 0 bases and J by 12 bases, leaving 22 bases between them. Germline values: CDR1 LGHNA, CDR2 YNFKEQ. The CDR3 extends over 16 amino acids. Original processing methods: Reference gene primer amplification gave nucleated cell count estimates. The data were produced by immunoSEQ multiplex PCR, yet TCRdb's version contains in-frame clones alone and is incomplete. The DNA was the basis for D and trimming; V, J and clone size are from that table. Here the sample spans about 34,000 clones, roughly 87% being singletons. The sequenced material came from peripheral blood. This chain connects TRBV4-2 to TRBJ2-3; possibly TRBD1 for D (6 bases). This TCR came from an older woman with active COVID-19. The CDR3 DNA sequence: TGTGCCAGCAGCCAAGAGGGGGCCGTAGCAGGGAGAATTCAGTATTTT. Translated: CASSQEGAVAGRIQYF.